This T cell receptor (beta chain) was retrieved from a study of shared clonotypes between healthy human individuals (dated by TCRdb to 2018 to 2021). As for the study more broadly: A couple of women and a few men aged 18 to 49 years were included in the cohort. To increase sequencing depth and limit assay-specific biases, different laboratories used diverse techniques to prepare libraries and sequence TCR repertoires. Between about 0.9 and 8.9 billion PBMCs per donor were obtained by leukapheresis. Per donor, three plates each were used for CD4 naive and CD4 memory, two for CD8 naive, and one for CD8 memory. To estimate repertoire size and how much clonotypes are shared between individuals, the study performed deep sequencing of blood TCR repertoires from a few healthy adults.

From its cysteine to its phenylalanine, the CDR3 spans 13 amino acids. Only CDR3 DNA is held: 39 bases, read in frame from base 1. CDR1 and CDR2, looked up from the germline V gene, are SGHDT and YYEEEE. Cut back by 1 base and 3 bases, the V and J ends lie 7 bases apart. Turning to this clone: Its antigen specificity is not known. No quality values exist for individual bases; no much larger clone is one base distant.

For the CD8 naive samples, CD45RO-negative cells were positively selected for CCR7, yielding a CD45RA+CCR7+ population from which TemRA cells were excluded. Healthy HIV-negative adults with no recently reported acute infections or vaccinations were included as donors. Every donor was a Caucasian adult living in Nashville, Tennessee, USA. After blood collection by leukapheresis, PBMCs were isolated using Ficoll-Histopaque density gradient centrifugation and then cryopreserved in the vapor phase of liquid nitrogen. Analytical flow cytometry was used to check the purity and quantity of each magnetically sorted T cell population. Each sorted fraction had its genomic DNA isolated and then quantified by UV absorbance on a Nanodrop 2000c. Using the deep immunoSEQ assay, multiplex PCR amplified TCR CDR3 regions from genomic DNA. Extracted genomic DNA from each cell subset was distributed evenly across all wells of several immunoSEQ 96-well plates, and each plate was treated as a replicate. Each replicate PCR for sorted subsets received 200 ng genomic DNA, equal to roughly 33,000 T cell genomes. Purified libraries were quantified with a Qubit 3.0 fluorometer, sized on a Bioanalyzer 2100, and re-quantified with the KAPA Library Quantification kit. Every immunoSEQ 96-well plate was sequenced on a separate single-read 150-cycle Illumina NextSeq 550 flow cell. The original pipeline was this. Because the immunoSEQ output held only junctional sequences and lacked quality scores, the filtering could not match the filtering applied to full-length reads. Sequences were annotated with PyIR, a Python wrapper for IgBLAST v1.9, using IMGT germline references to assign V/J genes and CDR3. Any read was removed if the V/J assignment was weak (E-value above 1e-6), the CDR3 was missing, or the read contained stop codons, out-of-frame junctions, or ambiguous translated residues. V3J clonotypes were defined by identical inferred V gene, J gene, and CDR3 amino acid sequence. The percentage overlap between two repertoires was calculated by dividing the number of shared unique clonotypes by the size of the smaller repertoire. Repertoire richness was assessed with RTK rarefaction, the Chao1 estimator, and Recon v2.1 estimates of unobserved clonotypes. Generation probabilities for all TCRbeta clonotypes obtained by the gDNA method from a few donors were computed using OLGA. The clones in this table, taken by TCRdb from immuneACCESS, are in-frame only. Not every clone is retained; where verified, under half of the shortfall comes from an unresolved V gene, and the cause of the rest is unknown. The V and J calls and clone size are taken from that table; D and trimming were inferred from the DNA. For this sample there are roughly 2 million clones; roughly 95% appear just once. The leading ten clones occupy about 1.1% of the sample.

On the study overall, not on this receptor specifically: Rarefaction of sorted-subset datasets indicated incomplete sequencing despite the large sequencing depth. Sampling was restricted to blood, and TCR repertoires in tissues likely differ from the TCR repertoires found in blood. Sharing across a few donors was observed for 4.5% to 6.5% of naive CD4, 3.5% of naive CD8, around 2.5% of memory CD4, and roughly 0.4% of memory CD8 clonotypes. Higher generation probabilities were observed for clonotypes shared by all four sorted-subset donors than for non-shared clonotypes. Estimated clonotype richness was generally larger for naive than for memory subsets. Pairwise subsampling indicated that sequencing depth was expected to affect the degree of clonotype sharing among donors. Because the study included a small number of donors, the genetic and exposure-history diversity represented was limited.

The TCR originated in a man younger than 30 in good health. The chain employs TRBV5-6 and TRBJ2-5, with the D segment identity uncertain. Sequencing was done on a sample of naive CD8+ T cells sorted from blood. The cell subset or site label, as the study defines it: CD45RA+CCR7+. The bases read TGTGCCAGCAGCTTGTGGCTGGAAGAGACCCAGTACTTC. Translated, this is CASSLWLEETQYF.